Reported below is one T cell receptor (beta chain). This sample is drawn from a study of blood T cell repertoires in COVID-19. Per the authors' pipeline: Nucleated cell number was recorded as an estimate derived from reference gene primer amplification. Profiling relied on immunoSEQ multiplex PCR, and the TCRdb table lists in-frame clones only, not all of them. The DNA gave D and trimming, while V, J and clone size come from that table. The table records tens of thousands of clones, approximately 88% of them present only once. Germline CDR1 LNHNV, CDR2 YYDKDF (reference sequence). This CDR3 contains 16 residues. Trimming cost V 1 base and J 1 base, with 10 bases left between them.

Sequenced input: peripheral blood. V and J are TRBV15 and TRBJ2-2; D is possibly TRBD2 (5 bases). The sequence derives from a man in his fifties or sixties with acute or convalescent COVID-19. In DNA form, the CDR3 reads TGTGCCACCAGCAGAGTGTTAGGGAGGAACACCGGGGAGCTGTTTTTT. Translating gives CATSRVLGRNTGELFF.